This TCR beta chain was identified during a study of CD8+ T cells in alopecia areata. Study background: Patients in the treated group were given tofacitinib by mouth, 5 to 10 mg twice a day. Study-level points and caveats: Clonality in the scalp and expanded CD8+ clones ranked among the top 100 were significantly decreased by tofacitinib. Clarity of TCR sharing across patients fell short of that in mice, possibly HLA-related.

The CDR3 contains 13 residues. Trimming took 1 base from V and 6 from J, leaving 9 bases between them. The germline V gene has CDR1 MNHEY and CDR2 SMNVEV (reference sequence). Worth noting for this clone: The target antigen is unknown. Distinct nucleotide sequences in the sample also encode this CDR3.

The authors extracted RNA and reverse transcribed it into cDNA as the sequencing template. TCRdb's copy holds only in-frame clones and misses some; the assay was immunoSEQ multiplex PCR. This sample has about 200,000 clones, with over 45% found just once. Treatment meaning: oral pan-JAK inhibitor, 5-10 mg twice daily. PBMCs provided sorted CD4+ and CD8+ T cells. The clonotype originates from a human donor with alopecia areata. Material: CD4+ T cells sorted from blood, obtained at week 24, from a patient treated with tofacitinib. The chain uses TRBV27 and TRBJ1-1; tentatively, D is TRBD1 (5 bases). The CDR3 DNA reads TGTGCCAGCAGTTTATATCGGGGCGCTGAAGCTTTCTTT. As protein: CASSLYRGAEAFF.